The T cell receptor (beta chain) described here comes from a study of T cell changes during pregnancy in multiple sclerosis. TCRdb keeps only in-frame clones here, not all; method: immunoSEQ multiplex PCR. The data show about 42,000 clones, approximately 80% seen once. The V end lost 2 bases, the J end lost 8 bases, and 6 bases lay between the germline ends. There are 11 residues in the CDR3. The germline V gene has CDR1 WSHSY and CDR2 SAAADI. V gene TRBV10-2 combines with J gene TRBJ1-1; D is unresolved. The clonotype comes from a female donor with multiple sclerosis, enrolled in a pregnancy study. The sequencing here drew on CD4+ T cells from peripheral blood mononuclear cells, taken before pregnancy. CDR3 protein: CASSEGREAFF. The CDR3, as DNA: TGCGCCAGCAGTGAGGGCAGAGAAGCTTTCTTT.